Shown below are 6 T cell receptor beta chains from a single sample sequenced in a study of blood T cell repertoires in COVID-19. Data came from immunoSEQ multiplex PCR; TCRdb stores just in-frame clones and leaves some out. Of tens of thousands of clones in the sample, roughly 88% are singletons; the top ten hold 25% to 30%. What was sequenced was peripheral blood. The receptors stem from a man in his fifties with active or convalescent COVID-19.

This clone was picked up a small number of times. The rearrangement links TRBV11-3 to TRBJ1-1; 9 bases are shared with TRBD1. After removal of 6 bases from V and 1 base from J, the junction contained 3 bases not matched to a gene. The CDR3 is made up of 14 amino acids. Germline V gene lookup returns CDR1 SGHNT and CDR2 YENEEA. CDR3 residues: CASSPGQGNTEAFF. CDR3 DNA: TGTGCCAGCAGTCCGGGACAGGGGAACACTGAAGCTTTCTTT.

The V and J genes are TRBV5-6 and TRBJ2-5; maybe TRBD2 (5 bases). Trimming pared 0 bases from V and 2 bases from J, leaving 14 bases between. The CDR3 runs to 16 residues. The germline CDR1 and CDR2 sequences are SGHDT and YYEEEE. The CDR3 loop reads CASSLASGLSQETQYF. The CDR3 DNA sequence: TGTGCCAGCAGCTTGGCCTCGGGATTATCTCAAGAGACCCAGTACTTC.

CDR3 sequence reads: CASSLDGAFLAGGFETQYF. The CDR3 coding sequence is TGCGCCAGCAGCTTGGACGGGGCGTTTCTGGCGGGAGGGTTCGAGACCCAGTACTTC. The chain uses TRBV5-1 and TRBJ2-5; 9 bases match TRBD2. From germline, CDR1 is SGHRS and CDR2 YFSETQ. The CDR3 has 19 amino acids. J lost 5 bases, V lost 0 bases, and 17 bases had no gene match.

The CDR3 spells CASSTGGINTGELFF. Written as DNA, the CDR3 is TGTGCCAGTAGCACCGGGGGGATTAACACCGGGGAGCTGTTTTTT. The genes are TRBV19 and TRBJ2-2; 7 nucleotides align to TRBD2. The ends lost 6 bases at V and 2 bases at J; junction bases unmatched: 6. The CDR3 is 15 amino acids. Germline loops: CDR1 LNHDA, CDR2 SQIVND (reference sequence).

The CDR3 spells CASSLRGESLGYTF. DNA of the CDR3: TGCGCCAGCAGCTTGCGGGGGGAGTCCCTTGGCTACACCTTC. This chain uses TRBV5-1 with TRBJ1-2, with D perhaps TRBD1 (5 bases). V lost 1 base and J lost 7, with 14 bases in between. This CDR3 is 14 amino acids long. Germline values: CDR1 SGHRS, CDR2 YFSETQ.

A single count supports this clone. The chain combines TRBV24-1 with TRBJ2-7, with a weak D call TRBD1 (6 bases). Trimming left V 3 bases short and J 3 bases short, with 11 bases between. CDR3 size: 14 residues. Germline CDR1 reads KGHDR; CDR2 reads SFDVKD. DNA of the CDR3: TGTGCCACCAGTGATAGACAGGACGGCTACGAGCAGTACTTC. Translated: CATSDRQDGYEQYF.